This T cell receptor (beta chain) was profiled in a study of cytomegalovirus exposure and HLA in healthy donors. The overall study: Roughly 180 million T cells yielded about 120 million unique TCR beta sequences, as an earlier analysis found.

On this clone itself: Its antigen is not known.

The V gene lost 1 base and the J gene lost 7 bases, with 11 bases spanning the gap. Germline V gives CDR1 LNHDA, CDR2 SQIVND (reference sequence). This CDR3 region has 14 residues. Primers for the PCR totalled 60 Vbeta and 13 Jbeta. Assay: immunoSEQ multiplex PCR; the TCRdb copy retains only in-frame clones and omits some. This table has under 150,000 clones, 65% to 90% appearing once. General study findings and limits: In a later analysis, common viral pathogens appeared linked to several of the most significant clusters.

The chain employs TRBV19 and TRBJ2-1, with a tentative D call TRBD2 (6 bases). The source is a man aged 45 to 65 in good health and CMV-seronegative. What was sequenced was PBMCs. The CDR3 nucleotides read TGTGCCAGTAGTATAGGGCGGGGTCTTAATGAGCAGTTCTTC. Translated: CASSIGRGLNEQFF.